Below are 26 T cell receptor beta chains sequenced from a single sample in a study of shared clonotypes between healthy human individuals. The repertoire was sequenced with immunoSEQ multiplex PCR; TCRdb's copy has only in-frame clones and lacks some. The table lists about 2.1 million clones, 90% to 95% of them singletons. Terminally differentiated effector memory CD45RA+ cells were excluded by CCR7 positive selection of CD45RO-negative cells. The sequencing input was naive CD8+ T cells from PBMCs. The receptors were sampled from a man between 18 and 29 years old in good health. Some clones in this sample may be carry-over from other donors' samples.

The rearrangement links TRBV19 to TRBJ2-1, with D perhaps TRBD1 (5 bases). From germline, CDR1 is LNHDA and CDR2 SQIVND (reference sequence). The CDR3 is made up of 15 amino acids. V lost 0 bases, J lost 9 bases, and 15 bases lay in between. DNA for the CDR3: TGTGCCAGTAGTATAGAGCGTACAGGTCCCCTTGAGCAGTTCTTC. Translation gives CASSIERTGPLEQFF. Full variable domain (rest looked up from reference TRBV19 and TRBJ2-1): DGGITQSPKYLFRKEGQNVTLSCEQNLNHDAMYWYRQDPGQGLRLIYYSQIVNDFQKGDIAEGYSVSREKKESFPLTVTSAQKNPTAFYLCASSIERTGPLEQFFGPGTRLTVL.

The CDR3 bases are TGCGCCAGCAGCCCGGGGACAGCATGGACTGAAGCTTTCTTT. Translated, it gives CASSPGTAWTEAFF. The chain is built from TRBV4-1 and TRBJ1-1; TRBD1 matches 7 bases. The CDR3 totals 14 residues. In germline, CDR1 is MGHRA, CDR2 YSYEKL. V dropped 4 bases and J dropped 5; count of bases not matched to a gene: 7.

The chain combines TRBV7-9 with TRBJ2-1; D is uncertain. The CDR3 is 11 amino acids. Trimming pared 3 bases from V and 10 bases from J, leaving 7 bases between. The germline V gene encodes CDR1 SEHNR and CDR2 FQNEAQ (reference sequence). CDR3 DNA: TGTGCCAGCAGCTTGAACCTAGAGCAGTTCTTC. Protein sequence: CASSLNLEQFF. The whole variable domain, remainder taken from reference TRBV7-9 and TRBJ2-1, is DTGVSQNPRHKITKRGQNVTFRCDPISEHNRLYWYRQTLGQGPEFLTYFQNEAQLEKSRLLSDRFSAERPKGSFSTLEIQRTEQGDSAMYLCASSLNLEQFFGPGTRLTVL.

DNA of the CDR3: TGTGCCAGCAGTTTATCATTCGGGACTAGCGGGAAGGGACTCTACGAGCAGTACTTC. Translating gives CASSLSFGTSGKGLYEQYF. The J gene is TRBJ2-7, the V gene TRBV28; 13 bases map to TRBD2. The length of the CDR3 is 19 residues. The J segment lost 3 bases and the V segment lost 1 base, leaving 12 bases of the junction unmatched. CDR1 and CDR2 from the germline V gene are MDHEN and SYDVKM.

This clone was seen only once. The V call is TRBV4-3, the J call TRBJ2-1; D is possibly TRBD2 (6 bases). Trimming pared 1 base from V and 5 bases from J, leaving 12 bases between. The length of the CDR3 is 15 residues. Germline CDR1 reads LGHNA; CDR2 reads YSLEER. In DNA, the CDR3 is TGCGCCAGCAGCCAAGCCCTATGGGGGGACAATGAGCAGTTCTTC. Translation gives CASSQALWGDNEQFF.

The rearrangement joins TRBV29-1 to TRBJ1-5; D perhaps matches TRBD1 (5 bases). CDR3 size: 12 residues. V was clipped by 6 bases and J by 2 bases, with 8 bases between them. From germline, CDR1 is SQVTM and CDR2 ANQGSEA. This chain's CDR3 is CSVGEGNQPQHF. In DNA form, the CDR3 reads TGCAGCGTGGGGGAGGGCAATCAGCCCCAGCATTTT.

The genes are TRBV2 and TRBJ2-7; 8 bases line up with TRBD1. The germline V gene encodes CDR1 SNHLY and CDR2 FYNNEI. This CDR3 is built from 14 residues. V gave up 7 bases and J gave up 2 bases; unmatched junction bases: 7. DNA of the CDR3: TGTGCCAGCACCCGGACAGGGTCAACCTACGAGCAGTACTTC. It translates to CASTRTGSTYEQYF. Using reference TRBV2 and TRBJ2-7 for the parts outside the CDR3, the full variable domain is EPEVTQTPSHQVTQMGQEVILRCVPISNHLYFYWYRQILGQKVEFLVSFYNNEISEKSEIFDDQFSVERPDGSNFTLKIRSTKLEDSAMYFCASTRTGSTYEQYFGPGTRLTVT.

CDR3 coding DNA: TGCGCCAGCAGCTACCGGACTAGCGGGAGTAGGTTGGCCTACGAGCAGTACTTC. Its translation: CASSYRTSGSRLAYEQYF. The chain is built from TRBV4-1 and TRBJ2-7, with 13 bases that match TRBD2. The CDR3 extends over 18 amino acids. The J segment lost 2 bases and the V segment lost 5 bases, leaving 12 bases of the junction unmatched. The germline CDR1 and CDR2 sequences are MGHRA and YSYEKL.

The chain uses TRBV6-6 and TRBJ2-7, with D hard to call. The CDR3 contains 11 residues. V was pared by 2 bases and J by 5 bases, with 4 bases between. Germline assignment: CDR1 MNHNY and CDR2 SVGAGI (reference sequence). The CDR3 sequence is CASSYQDEQYF. DNA for the CDR3: TGTGCCAGCAGTTACCAGGACGAGCAGTACTTC.

J is TRBJ1-5 and V is TRBV27; D is unresolved. The CDR3 is 16 amino acids. In germline, CDR1 is MNHEY, CDR2 SMNVEV (reference sequence). Trimming cost V 7 bases and J 0 bases, with 16 bases left between them. CDR3 protein: CASIPKPGVSNQPQHF. The CDR3 bases are TGTGCCAGCATTCCTAAACCCGGGGTTAGCAATCAGCCCCAGCATTTT.

J is TRBJ1-5 and V is TRBV6-6; 11 bases line up with TRBD1. The CDR3 contains 15 residues. The J segment lost 5 bases and the V segment lost 6 bases, leaving 6 bases of the junction unmatched. Germline CDR1 and CDR2: MNHNY and SVGAGI (reference sequence). CDR3 in amino acids: CASSHRDRGDQPQHF. CDR3 nucleotide sequence: TGTGCCAGCAGCCACCGGGACAGGGGGGATCAGCCCCAGCATTTT.

CDR3: CASSLGGLEAFF. The CDR3 DNA sequence: TGTGCCAGCAGCCTAGGGGGCCTTGAAGCTTTCTTT. This rearrangement joins TRBV11-2 to TRBJ1-1; TRBD1 aligns across 7 bases. The CDR3 is 12 residues long. Trimming removed 5 bases from V and 7 bases from J; junction bases left unmatched: 4. CDR1 is SGHAT and CDR2 is FQNNGV in the germline V gene. The whole variable domain, remainder taken from reference TRBV11-2 and TRBJ1-1, is EAGVAQSPRYKIIEKRQSVAFWCNPISGHATLYWYQQILGQGPKLLIQFQNNGVVDDSQLPKDRFSAERLKGVDSTLKIQPAKLEDSAVYLCASSLGGLEAFFGQGTRLTVV.

This clone has just one count. The CDR3 nucleotides read TGTGCCAGCAGTCGAAACTCTGGGGCCAACGTCCTGACTTTC. It is translated as CASSRNSGANVLTF. The genes are TRBV27 and TRBJ2-6, with D uncertain. The V gene lost 5 bases and the J gene lost 0 bases, with 5 bases spanning the gap. The CDR3 is 14 residues long. CDR1 and CDR2 (germline): MNHEY, SMNVEV (reference sequence).

To note about this clone: Within the sample, other DNA sequences also encode this same CDR3. The rearrangement links TRBV5-6 to TRBJ1-6; unclear D gene. CDR1 SGHDT and CDR2 YYEEEE come from the germline V gene. The CDR3 has 13 residues. Trimming cost V 0 bases and J 7 bases, with 5 bases left between them. The CDR3 here is CASSLVGNSPLHF. CDR3 in DNA: TGTGCCAGCAGCTTGGTCGGGAATTCACCCCTCCACTTT.

This chain connects TRBV27 to TRBJ1-5, with D tentatively TRBD1 (5 bases). Trimming cost V 3 bases and J 6 bases, with 12 bases left between them. Looked up from germline, CDR1 is MNHEY and CDR2 is SMNVEV (reference sequence). The CDR3 contains 14 residues. The CDR3 spells CASSFGRVGQPQHF. Written as DNA, the CDR3 is TGTGCCAGCAGTTTTGGCAGGGTGGGTCAGCCCCAGCATTTT.

The chain links TRBV27 to TRBJ1-1; D gene ambiguous. The germline V and J ends were trimmed by 0 bases and 7 bases, with 12 bases remaining between them. This CDR3 is built from 14 residues. Germline CDR1 is MNHEY and CDR2 is SMNVEV (reference sequence). The CDR3 loop is CASSLSEGAREAFF. DNA of the CDR3: TGTGCCAGCAGTTTATCTGAGGGCGCTCGTGAAGCTTTCTTT.

The chain uses TRBV7-9 and TRBJ1-1; D is perhaps TRBD1 (6 bases). The CDR3 is 15 residues long. Trimming cost V 5 bases and J 6 bases, with 19 bases left between them. The germline V gene has CDR1 SEHNR and CDR2 FQNEAQ (reference sequence). The CDR3: CASSHPDRIFAEAFF. Written as DNA, the CDR3 is TGTGCCAGCAGCCATCCCGACAGGATTTTTGCTGAAGCTTTCTTT.

V usage is TRBV6-5 and J usage is TRBJ2-1; D is perhaps TRBD1 or TRBD2 (5 bases each). The germline V gene has CDR1 MNHEY and CDR2 SVGAGI. The length of the CDR3 is 15 residues. The V and J ends lost 7 bases and 2 bases respectively, with 15 bases between them. The CDR3 bases are TGTGCCAGCACCCCGGGGCGTATCCCCTACAATGAGCAGTTCTTC. It yields the protein CASTPGRIPYNEQFF.

The chain has TRBV10-1 and TRBJ2-1; 7 bases agree with TRBD2. The CDR3 consists of 14 residues. Germline loops: CDR1 WNHNN, CDR2 SYGVQD (reference sequence). Losses at the gene ends were 4 bases for V and 5 bases for J; bases not matched to a gene: 5. CDR3 in amino acids: CASSGGLADNEQFF. As DNA, the CDR3 is TGCGCCAGCAGTGGAGGCCTAGCGGACAATGAGCAGTTCTTC.

The gene calls are TRBV5-5 and TRBJ2-7, with TRBD2 matching 7 bases. This CDR3 region has 16 residues. Germline CDR1 SGHKS, CDR2 YYEKEE (reference sequence). After removal of 4 bases from V and 2 bases from J, the junction contained 12 bases not matched to a gene. In DNA form, the CDR3 reads TGTGCCAGCAGCCCGGCGCCGGGACTAATTCCCTACGAGCAGTACTTC. This codes for CASSPAPGLIPYEQYF.

This clone was recorded once. Here the CDR3 reads CASSSGPGGSHEQYF. The CDR3 DNA reads as TGTGCCAGCAGCTCCGGCCCAGGGGGTAGCCACGAGCAGTACTTC. The chain carries TRBV5-6 and TRBJ2-7; 7 bases align to TRBD1. The CDR3 is 15 amino acids. V shed 3 bases, J shed 5 bases, and the junction held 11 bases outside the gene matches. Germline values: CDR1 SGHDT, CDR2 YYEEEE.

This chain connects TRBV29-1 to TRBJ2-3; the D is unclear. Germline lookup yields CDR1 SQVTM and CDR2 ANQGSEA. The V and J ends lost 7 bases and 3 bases respectively, with 26 bases between them. The CDR3 totals 17 residues. CDR3 coding DNA: TGCAGCGCTCTCGGCGGCCCGAACCAAGAATTTACAGATACGCAGTATTTT. Its protein product is CSALGGPNQEFTDTQYF.

V gene TRBV10-2 combines with J gene TRBJ1-3; D might be TRBD1 (5 bases). Trimming removed 0 bases at V and 4 bases at J, with 10 bases between. The germline gives CDR1 WSHSY, CDR2 SAAADI. This CDR3 contains 15 residues. This chain's CDR3 is CASSESSGAGNTIYF. CDR3 nucleotide sequence: TGCGCCAGCAGTGAGTCGTCCGGGGCCGGAAACACCATATATTTT.

The rearrangement links TRBV27 to TRBJ1-1; maybe TRBD1 (6 bases). The ends were cut back, 5 bases at V and 0 bases at J, with 13 bases in the middle. The germline gives CDR1 MNHEY, CDR2 SMNVEV (reference sequence). The CDR3 spans 15 residues. Here the CDR3 DNA reads TGTGCCAGCAGTCTCGACAGGAGCTTGAACACTGAAGCTTTCTTT. Amino acid sequence: CASSLDRSLNTEAFF.

V is TRBV9 and J is TRBJ1-4, with a possible D match to TRBD1 (5 bases). The CDR3 is 14 residues long. The ends were cut back, 1 base at V and 5 bases at J, with 9 bases in the middle. CDR1 and CDR2 (germline): SGDLS, YYNGEE. CDR3: CASSVQGSNEKLFF. CDR3 nucleotides: TGTGCCAGCAGCGTACAGGGTTCGAATGAAAAACTGTTTTTT.

J is TRBJ2-2 and V is TRBV6-6; D is ambiguous. The CDR3 is 14 amino acids. CDR1 MNHNY and CDR2 SVGAGI come from the germline V gene (reference sequence). Trimming took 2 bases from V and 6 from J, leaving 10 bases between them. DNA for the CDR3: TGTGCCAGCAGTTACGCCTACGTGGCCGGGGAGCTGTTTTTT. This sequence encodes CASSYAYVAGELFF.